Presented here are 18 T cell receptor beta chains from one specimen sequenced in a study of long-term antiretroviral therapy in people with HIV. The assay, immunoSEQ v3.0, was run at survey level. This table comes from immunoSEQ multiplex PCR, and its TCRdb copy is limited to in-frame clones, with some not included. The sample contains about 8,500 clones, 84% of which appear only once. Source: unsorted PBMCs, taken 0.3 years before starting antiretroviral therapy. The receptors stem from a young man with HIV.

The chain links TRBV7-3 to TRBJ2-3; D not certain. The length of the CDR3 is 15 residues. CDR1 and CDR2 from the germline V gene are SGHTA and FQGTGA. V lost 0 bases, J lost 5 bases, and 12 bases lay in between. The CDR3 loop reads CASSLTFGLGDTQYF. Written as DNA, the CDR3 is TGTGCCAGCAGCTTAACTTTCGGCCTCGGAGATACGCAGTATTTT. Full variable domain (rest looked up from reference TRBV7-3 and TRBJ2-3): GAGVSQTPSNKVTEKGKYVELRCDPISGHTALYWYRQSLGQGPEFLIYFQGTGAADDSGLPNDRFFAVRPEGSVSTLKIQRTERGDSAVYLCASSLTFGLGDTQYFGPGTRLTVL.

J is TRBJ2-5 and V is TRBV9, with D unclear. The V end was cut by 7 bases, the J end by 2 bases, with 12 bases between. CDR1 and CDR2 from the germline V gene are SGDLS and YYNGEE. This CDR3 spans 13 amino acids. The CDR3 DNA reads TGTGCCAGCTCCCTCCGCGTACAAGAGACCCAGTACTTC. It is translated as CASSLRVQETQYF.

CDR3 in DNA: TGTGCCATCAGTGAGTCGGGTCGAATACAAGAGACCCAGTACTTC. Translating gives CAISESGRIQETQYF. The genes are TRBV10-3 and TRBJ2-5; D unresolved. Germline V gives CDR1 ENHRY, CDR2 SYGVKD. This CDR3 is built from 15 residues. Trimming removed 0 bases from V and 2 bases from J, with 10 bases in between.

This clone occurred a few times. The chain has TRBV2 and TRBJ1-2; tentative D call: TRBD1 (6 bases). Germline V lookup: CDR1 SNHLY, CDR2 FYNNEI. This CDR3 contains 16 residues. Deletions cut 2 bases from V and 6 bases from J, with 19 bases between. CDR3 nucleotides: TGTGCCAGCAGTGAACTGCAGGGGCGCGGTGTGGATGGCTACACCTTC. Protein sequence: CASSELQGRGVDGYTF.

The chain has TRBV30 and TRBJ2-1; 13 bases are a match to TRBD2. Unmatched junction bases numbered 8, after V lost 7 bases and J lost 8 bases. This CDR3 has 14 amino acids. The germline gives CDR1 GTSNPN, CDR2 SVGIG (reference sequence). This CDR3 reads CAYALAGGLDEQFF. The DNA for the CDR3 is TGTGCCTATGCACTAGCGGGGGGGCTCGATGAGCAGTTCTTC.

The rearrangement joins TRBV28 to TRBJ1-1; D not resolved. V lost 3 bases and J lost 5, with 7 bases in between. The CDR3 length is 12 residues. Germline CDR1 reads MDHEN; CDR2 reads SYDVKM. The CDR3 loop is CASSFSRTEAFF. CDR3 bases: TGTGCCAGCAGTTTTTCAAGGACTGAAGCTTTCTTT. Combining the CDR3 with reference TRBV28 and TRBJ1-1 gives the whole variable domain DVKVTQSSRYLVKRTGEKVFLECVQDMDHENMFWYRQDPGLGLRLIYFSYDVKMKEKGDIPEGYSVSREKKERFSLILESASTNQTSMYLCASSFSRTEAFFGQGTRLTVV.

The rearrangement uses TRBV19 and TRBJ1-3; D gene uncertain. CDR3 length equals 16 residues. Trimming removed 6 bases at V and 0 bases at J, with 15 bases between. Germline V gene data show CDR1 as LNHDA and CDR2 as SQIVND (reference sequence). CDR3 nucleotides: TGTGCCAGTAGCCGGGATGGAAGGTTCTCTGGAAACACCATATATTTT. Its protein product is CASSRDGRFSGNTIYF. Full variable domain (outside the CDR3, taken from reference TRBV19 and TRBJ1-3): DGGITQSPKYLFRKEGQNVTLSCEQNLNHDAMYWYRQDPGQGLRLIYYSQIVNDFQKGDIAEGYSVSREKKESFPLTVTSAQKNPTAFYLCASSRDGRFSGNTIYFGEGSWLTVV.

This chain links TRBV6-1 with TRBJ2-5; D gene uncertain. V was clipped by 5 bases and J by 5 bases, with 9 bases between them. The germline V gene has CDR1 MNHNS and CDR2 SASEGT. This CDR3 comprises 12 residues. DNA of the CDR3: TGTGCCAGCAGTAGGGTTCTGGAGACCCAGTACTTC. Its protein is CASSRVLETQYF.

The V and J genes are TRBV7-9 and TRBJ2-7; 8 bases fit TRBD1. Germline lookup yields CDR1 SEHNR and CDR2 FQNEAQ (reference sequence). Germline trimming cut 3 bases from V and 3 bases from J; bases unmatched to any gene: 13. This CDR3 contains 17 residues. CDR3 loop: CASSFQGAVDQDYEQYF. CDR3 sequence (DNA): TGTGCCAGCAGCTTTCAGGGGGCGGTGGATCAGGACTACGAGCAGTACTTC.

V is TRBV7-3 and J is TRBJ2-1, with D perhaps matching TRBD2 (6 bases). This CDR3 has 12 residues. CDR1 SGHTA and CDR2 FQGTGA come from the germline V gene. V lost 2 bases and J lost 9, with 8 bases in between. The CDR3 reads CASSLVGGEQFF. CDR3 nucleotides: TGTGCCAGCAGCTTAGTGGGAGGTGAGCAGTTCTTC.

This clone was picked up a small number of times. V is TRBV4-1 and J is TRBJ1-2; tentatively, D is TRBD1 (6 bases). Germline CDR1 and CDR2: MGHRA and YSYEKL. The CDR3 consists of 16 residues. Trimming shortened V by 1 base and J by 5 bases, and 17 bases separated the two germline ends. The CDR3 nucleotides are TGCGCCAGCAGCCAAGGGGATACAGGGATCTTATATGGCTACACCTTC. Amino acid sequence: CASSQGDTGILYGYTF.

The chain combines TRBV6-1 with TRBJ1-5; maybe TRBD1 (6 bases). The germline V gene encodes CDR1 MNHNS and CDR2 SASEGT. V shed 6 bases and J shed 3 bases, with 15 bases lying between them. This CDR3 has 15 residues. The CDR3 here is CASSRNWDINQPQHF. CDR3 DNA: TGTGCCAGCAGCCGAAACTGGGACATCAATCAGCCCCAGCATTTT.

The chain uses TRBV19 and TRBJ1-1; D unclear. Trimming pared 3 bases from V and 1 base from J, leaving 15 bases between. Germline assignment: CDR1 LNHDA and CDR2 SQIVND (reference sequence). This CDR3 contains 16 residues. The CDR3 is CASSMAPRRGNTEAFF. CDR3 in DNA: TGTGCCAGTAGTATGGCCCCACGGCGGGGGAACACTGAAGCTTTCTTT.

The rearrangement links TRBV7-9 to TRBJ1-1, with TRBD1 matching over 9 bases. There are 15 residues in the CDR3. Per germline, CDR1 SEHNR and CDR2 FQNEAQ (reference sequence). V was clipped by 1 base and J by 6 bases; unmatched bases: 6. Written as DNA, the CDR3 is TGTGCCAGCAGCTTAGGGGACAGGGCCGGCGCTGAAGCTTTCTTT. This sequence encodes CASSLGDRAGAEAFF.

The rearrangement uses TRBV18 and TRBJ2-7; D may correspond to TRBD1 or TRBD2 (5 bases each). Trimming took off 2 bases at V and 2 bases at J, with 16 bases between the two ends. The CDR3 covers 16 residues. Germline loops: CDR1 KGHSH, CDR2 LQKENI. CDR3 nucleotides: TGTGCCAGCTCACCAAGGGGTGGGACGGATACCTACGAGCAGTACTTC. Translated, it gives CASSPRGGTDTYEQYF.

This rearrangement joins TRBV30 to TRBJ1-2; D not certain. CDR3 length equals 14 residues. Germline V gives CDR1 GTSNPN, CDR2 SVGIG (reference sequence). V dropped 3 bases and J dropped 8 bases, with 19 bases sitting between them. The CDR3 spells CAWRATENGHGYTF. Written as DNA, the CDR3 is TGTGCCTGGAGAGCCACGGAAAATGGGCACGGCTACACCTTC. Full variable domain (outside the CDR3, taken from reference TRBV30 and TRBJ1-2): SQTIHQWPATLVQPVGSPLSLECTVEGTSNPNLYWYRQAAGRGLQLLFYSVGIGQISSEVPQNLSASRPQDRQFILSSKKLLLSDSGFYLCAWRATENGHGYTFGSGTRLTVV.

Worth noting for this clone: Other DNA sequences in the sample encode the same CDR3. The chain employs TRBV4-3 and TRBJ2-7; tentative D call: TRBD2 (6 bases). V was cut by 3 bases and J by 1 base, with 19 bases left in between. Germline-derived CDR1 and CDR2 are LGHNA and YSLEER. CDR3 length: 17 amino acids. CDR3 DNA sequence: TGCGCCAGCAGCCAGGGGGTTCAAGGGGACTTTTCCTACGAGCAGTACTTC. Translating gives CASSQGVQGDFSYEQYF.

The chain links TRBV10-2 to TRBJ2-7; D gene unclear. The CDR3 has 11 residues. CDR1 and CDR2 from the germline V gene are WSHSY and SAAADI. V lost 2 bases and J 6 bases, leaving 5 bases between the germline ends. CDR3 amino acids: CASSEESEQYF. As DNA, the CDR3 is TGCGCCAGCAGTGAGGAGAGCGAGCAGTACTTC.